These T cell receptor beta chains were read from a single sample in a study of blood T cells in healthy people across ages. TCRdb reprocessed the 5' RACE reads with MiXCR, giving one entry per CDR3 protein. The sample has about 1.5 million distinct CDR3 sequences; about 40% are singletons. Sequencing was carried out using blood. The receptor source for this set is a woman younger than 35 in good health. Both conserved end residues are part of each CDR3. A D gene is named only where the DNA matches it firmly. Not every row has a clone size; where given, it reads once, few, many or a size class.

abundance	v_gene	j_gene	len	d_gene	CDR3aa	CDR3nt
few	TRBV7-6	TRBJ2-3	15	TRBD1	CASSAGTVLTDTQYF	TGTGCCAGCAGTGCCGGGACAGTACTCACAGATACGCAGTATTTT
.	TRBV7-9	TRBJ2-5	14	.	CASSSTIYQETQYF	TGTGCCAGCAGCTCTACGATTTACCAAGAGACCCAGTACTTC
few	TRBV6-5	TRBJ2-7	16	TRBD2	CASSYTGLSHSYEQYF	TGTGCCAGCAGTTACACGGGACTAAGTCATTCCTACGAGCAGTACTTC
.	TRBV11-2	TRBJ2-1	13	.	CASSPAPGNEQFF	TGTGCCAGCAGCCCCGCCCCCGGGAATGAGCAGTTCTTC
.	TRBV20-1	TRBJ1-5	14	.	CSAGLGMTNQPQHF	TGCAGTGCTGGCCTAGGGATGACAAATCAGCCCCAGCATTTT
.	TRBV29-1	TRBJ1-1	14	.	CSGGGVVGYTEAFF	TGCAGCGGCGGGGGGGTCGTCGGGTACACTGAAGCTTTCTTT
few	TRBV11-3	TRBJ1-1	14	.	CASSPGIMNTEAFF	TGTGCCAGCAGCCCCGGCATCATGAACACTGAAGCTTTCTTT
.	TRBV2	TRBJ1-1	14	.	CASSEARWNTEAFF	TGTGCCAGCAGTGAAGCGCGTTGGAACACTGAAGCTTTCTTT
.	TRBV12-3/TRBV12-4	TRBJ1-2	14	.	CASSLAAVGYGYTF	TGTGCCAGCAGTTTGGCGGCGGTGGGCTATGGCTACACCTTC
.	TRBV5-1	TRBJ2-3	15	TRBD2	CASSLAGEGTDTQYF	TGTGCCAGCAGCTTAGCGGGAGAGGGCACAGATACGCAGTATTTT
.	TRBV3-1	TRBJ2-3	18	TRBD2	CASSLHGTSGRATDTQYF	TGTGCCAGCAGCCTGCACGGGACTAGCGGGAGGGCCACAGATACGCAGTATTTT
.	TRBV7-2	TRBJ2-1	16	.	CASSPRLPLPYNEQFF	TGTGCCAGCAGCCCCCGACTGCCCTTGCCCTACAATGAGCAGTTCTTC
.	TRBV5-1	TRBJ1-1	14	.	CASSLVRGLAEAFF	TGCGCCAGCAGCTTGGTTCGGGGGTTGGCCGAAGCTTTCTTT
few	TRBV20-1	TRBJ2-7	14	TRBD2	CSAPRTSGTYEQYF	TGCAGTGCTCCCAGGACTAGCGGGACATACGAGCAGTACTTC
.	TRBV12-3/TRBV12-4	TRBJ1-5	14	.	CASSSNGRDQPQHF	TGTGCCAGCAGTTCCAATGGGAGGGATCAGCCCCAGCATTTT
.	TRBV9	TRBJ2-1	15	.	CASSPATSWTNEQFF	TGTGCCAGCAGCCCAGCTACCTCCTGGACCAATGAGCAGTTCTTC
.	TRBV3-1	TRBJ1-5	16	.	CASSQEGPGGNQPQHF	TGTGCCAGCAGCCAAGAAGGCCCCGGGGGGAATCAGCCCCAGCATTTT
.	TRBV7-3	TRBJ2-1	15	.	CASSPLASSHNEQFF	TGTGCCAGCAGCCCGCTAGCTAGCTCCCACAATGAGCAGTTCTTC
.	TRBV20-1	TRBJ2-5	13	.	CSAPAGVQETQYF	TGCAGTGCTCCTGCAGGGGTTCAAGAGACCCAGTACTTC
.	TRBV20-1	TRBJ1-5	15	.	CSARDGGFRDQPQHF	TGCAGTGCTAGAGATGGTGGGTTCCGAGATCAGCCCCAGCATTTT
.	TRBV18	TRBJ1-5	16	TRBD1	CASSPLGTGSNQPQHF	TGTGCCAGCTCACCGCTCGGGACAGGTAGCAATCAGCCCCAGCATTTT